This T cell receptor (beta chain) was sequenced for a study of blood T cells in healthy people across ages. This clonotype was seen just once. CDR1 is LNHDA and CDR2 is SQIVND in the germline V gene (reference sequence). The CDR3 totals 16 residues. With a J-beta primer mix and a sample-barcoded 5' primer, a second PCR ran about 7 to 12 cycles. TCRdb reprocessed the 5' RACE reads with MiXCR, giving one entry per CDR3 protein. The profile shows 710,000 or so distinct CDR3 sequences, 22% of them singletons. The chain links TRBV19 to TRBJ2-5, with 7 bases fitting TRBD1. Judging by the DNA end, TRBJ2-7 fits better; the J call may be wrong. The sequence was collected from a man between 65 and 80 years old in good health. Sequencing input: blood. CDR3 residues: CASSPMGQSFKDEQYF. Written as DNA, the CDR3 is TGTGCCAGTAGTCCAATGGGACAGTCCTTTAAGGACGAGCAGTACTTC.